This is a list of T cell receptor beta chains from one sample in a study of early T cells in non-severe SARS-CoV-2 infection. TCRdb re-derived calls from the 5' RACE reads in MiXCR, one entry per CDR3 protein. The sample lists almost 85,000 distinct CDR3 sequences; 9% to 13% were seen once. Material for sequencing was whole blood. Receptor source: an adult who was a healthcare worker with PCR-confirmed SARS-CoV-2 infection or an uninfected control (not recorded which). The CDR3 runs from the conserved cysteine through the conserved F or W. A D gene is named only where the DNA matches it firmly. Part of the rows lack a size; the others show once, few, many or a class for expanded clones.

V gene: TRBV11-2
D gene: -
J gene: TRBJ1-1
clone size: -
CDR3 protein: CASSPNPGRTEAFF
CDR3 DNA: TGTGCCAGCAGCCCGAACCCAGGGAGGACTGAAGCTTTCTTT

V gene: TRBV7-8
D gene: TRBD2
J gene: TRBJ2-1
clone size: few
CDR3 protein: CASSLGAGLAGGEQFF
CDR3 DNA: TGTGCCAGCAGCTTAGGGGCGGGGCTAGCGGGGGGAGAGCAGTTCTTC

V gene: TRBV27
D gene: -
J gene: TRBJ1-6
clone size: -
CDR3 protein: CASSFQRPNSPLHF
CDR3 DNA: TGTGCCAGCAGTTTCCAGAGACCTAATTCACCCCTCCACTTT

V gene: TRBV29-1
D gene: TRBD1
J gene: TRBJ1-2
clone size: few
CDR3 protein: CSAGGGQVFYGYTF
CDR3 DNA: TGCAGCGCAGGGGGAGGGCAGGTCTTCTATGGCTACACCTTC

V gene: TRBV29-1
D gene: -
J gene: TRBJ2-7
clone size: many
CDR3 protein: CSVEHRGVGSEQYF
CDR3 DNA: TGCAGCGTTGAACATAGAGGAGTCGGCTCCGAGCAGTACTTC

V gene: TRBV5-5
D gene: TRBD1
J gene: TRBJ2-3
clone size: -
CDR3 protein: CASSLPTGGTDTQYF
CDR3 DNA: TGTGCCAGCAGCTTGCCGACAGGGGGGACAGATACGCAGTATTTT

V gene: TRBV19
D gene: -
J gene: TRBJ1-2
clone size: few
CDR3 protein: CASSPGTFDYGYTF
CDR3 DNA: TGTGCCAGTAGCCCTGGGACATTCGACTATGGCTACACCTTC

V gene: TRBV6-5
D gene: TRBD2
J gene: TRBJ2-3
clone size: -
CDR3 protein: CASSYSGLAGGTTSTDTQYF
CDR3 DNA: TGTGCCAGCAGTTACTCGGGACTAGCGGGGGGTACCACTAGCACAGATACGCAGTATTTT

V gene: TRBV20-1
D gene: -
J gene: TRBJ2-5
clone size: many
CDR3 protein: CSARDASEYQETQYF
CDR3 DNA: TGCAGTGCTAGAGATGCTAGCGAGTACCAAGAGACCCAGTACTTC

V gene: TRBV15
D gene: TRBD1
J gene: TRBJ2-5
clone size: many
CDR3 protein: CATSRAGTDQETQYF
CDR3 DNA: TGTGCCACCAGCAGAGCGGGGACAGACCAAGAGACCCAGTACTTC

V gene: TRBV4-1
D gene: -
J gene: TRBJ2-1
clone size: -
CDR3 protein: CASSQGFGIGAPNEQFF
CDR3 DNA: TGCGCCAGCAGCCAAGGGTTCGGGATTGGGGCTCCGAATGAGCAGTTCTTC

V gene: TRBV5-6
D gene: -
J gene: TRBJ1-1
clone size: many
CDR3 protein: CASSPNPQGNTEAFF
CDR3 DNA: TGTGCCAGCAGCCCGAACCCTCAGGGGAACACTGAAGCTTTCTTT

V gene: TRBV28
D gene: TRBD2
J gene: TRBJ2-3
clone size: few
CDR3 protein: CASSSRLAYRLDTQYF
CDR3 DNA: TGTGCCAGCAGTTCTCGACTAGCCTATCGTCTAGATACGCAGTATTTT

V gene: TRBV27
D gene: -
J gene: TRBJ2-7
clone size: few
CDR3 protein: CASSFAQVPYEQYF
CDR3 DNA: TGTGCCAGCAGTTTCGCACAGGTCCCCTACGAGCAGTACTTC

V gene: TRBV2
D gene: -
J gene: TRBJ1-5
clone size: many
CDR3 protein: CASRAPASNQPQHF
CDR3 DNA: TGTGCCAGCCGGGCACCCGCTAGCAATCAGCCCCAGCATTTT

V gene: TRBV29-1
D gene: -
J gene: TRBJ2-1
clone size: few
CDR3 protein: CSFKATSQYNEQFF
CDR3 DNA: TGCAGCTTTAAGGCAACTAGCCAGTACAATGAGCAGTTCTTC

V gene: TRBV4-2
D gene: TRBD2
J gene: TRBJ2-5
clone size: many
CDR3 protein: CASSQPSGGRETQYF
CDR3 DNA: TGTGCCAGCAGCCAACCCAGCGGGGGGCGGGAGACCCAGTACTTC

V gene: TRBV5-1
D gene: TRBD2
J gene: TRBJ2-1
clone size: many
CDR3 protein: CASSQIGRGGYEQFF
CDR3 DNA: TGCGCCAGCAGCCAGATAGGGCGGGGGGGCTATGAGCAGTTCTTC

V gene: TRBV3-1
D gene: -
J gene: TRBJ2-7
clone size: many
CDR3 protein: CASSSLYEQYF
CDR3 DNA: TGTGCCAGCAGCTCTCTCTACGAGCAGTACTTC

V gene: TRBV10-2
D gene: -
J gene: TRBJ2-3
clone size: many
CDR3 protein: CASSVSGATDTQYF
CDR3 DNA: TGCGCCAGCAGTGTGAGCGGCGCCACAGATACGCAGTATTTT

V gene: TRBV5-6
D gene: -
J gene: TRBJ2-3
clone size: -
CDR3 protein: CASSLATQPSTDTQYF
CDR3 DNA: TGTGCCAGCAGCTTGGCGACTCAGCCCAGCACAGATACGCAGTATTTT

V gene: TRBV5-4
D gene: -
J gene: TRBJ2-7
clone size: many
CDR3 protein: CASSFPGSYEQYF
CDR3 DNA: TGTGCCAGCAGCTTCCCCGGGAGCTACGAGCAGTACTTC

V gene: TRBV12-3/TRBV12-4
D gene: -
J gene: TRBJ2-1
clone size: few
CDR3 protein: CASSWGMINEQFF
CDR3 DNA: TGTGCCAGCAGTTGGGGGATGATAAATGAGCAGTTCTTC

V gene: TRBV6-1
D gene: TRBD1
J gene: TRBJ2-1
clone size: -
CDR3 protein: CASSESGGAVYEQFF
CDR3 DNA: TGTGCCAGCAGTGAATCAGGGGGCGCGGTTTATGAGCAGTTCTTC

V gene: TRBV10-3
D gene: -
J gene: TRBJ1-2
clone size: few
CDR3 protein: CAISEGLNYGYTF
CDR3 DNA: TGTGCCATCAGTGAAGGTCTTAACTATGGCTACACCTTC

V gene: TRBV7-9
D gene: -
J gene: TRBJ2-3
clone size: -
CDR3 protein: CASGLGHGGLTDTQYF
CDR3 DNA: TGTGCCAGCGGTTTGGGGCATGGGGGACTCACAGATACGCAGTATTTT

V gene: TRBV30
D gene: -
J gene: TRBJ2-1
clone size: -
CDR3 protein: CARKGRDEQFF
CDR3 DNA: TGTGCCCGTAAGGGCCGGGATGAGCAGTTCTTC

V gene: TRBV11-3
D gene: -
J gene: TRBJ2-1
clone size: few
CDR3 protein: CASTSGYNEQFF
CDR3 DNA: TGTGCCAGCACCTCGGGCTACAATGAGCAGTTCTTC

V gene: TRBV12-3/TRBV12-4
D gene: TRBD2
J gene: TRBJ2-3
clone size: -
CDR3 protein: CANSLGLVPTDTQYF
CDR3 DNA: TGTGCCAACAGTTTGGGACTAGTTCCCACAGATACGCAGTATTTT

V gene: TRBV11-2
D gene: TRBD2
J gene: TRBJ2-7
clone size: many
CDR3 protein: CASSSGGTFEQYF
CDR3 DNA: TGTGCCAGCAGCTCGGGAGGGACTTTCGAGCAGTACTTC

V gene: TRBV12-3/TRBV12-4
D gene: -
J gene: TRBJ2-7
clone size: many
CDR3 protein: CASNKNVGEQYF
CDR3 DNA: TGTGCCAGCAATAAAAATGTGGGCGAGCAGTACTTC

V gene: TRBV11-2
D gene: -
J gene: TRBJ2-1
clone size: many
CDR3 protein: CASSFWVNEQFF
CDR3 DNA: TGTGCCAGCAGCTTCTGGGTCAATGAGCAGTTCTTC

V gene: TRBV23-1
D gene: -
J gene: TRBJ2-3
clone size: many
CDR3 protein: CASSQDNGYTDTQYF
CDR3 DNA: TGCGCCAGCAGTCAAGACAATGGCTACACAGATACGCAGTATTTT

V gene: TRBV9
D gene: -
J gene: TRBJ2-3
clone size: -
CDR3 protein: CASSATSLGTDTQYF
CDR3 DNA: TGTGCCAGCAGCGCTACTAGCCTGGGAACAGATACGCAGTATTTT

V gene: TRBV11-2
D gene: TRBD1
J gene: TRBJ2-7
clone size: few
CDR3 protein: CASSLVGTGGIEQYF
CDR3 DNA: TGTGCCAGCAGCTTAGTCGGGACAGGGGGCATCGAGCAGTACTTC

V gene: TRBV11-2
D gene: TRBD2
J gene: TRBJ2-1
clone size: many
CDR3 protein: CASSTSTDLAGVRYNEQFF
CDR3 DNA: TGTGCCAGCAGCACCTCGACAGATTTAGCGGGAGTTCGGTACAATGAGCAGTTCTTC